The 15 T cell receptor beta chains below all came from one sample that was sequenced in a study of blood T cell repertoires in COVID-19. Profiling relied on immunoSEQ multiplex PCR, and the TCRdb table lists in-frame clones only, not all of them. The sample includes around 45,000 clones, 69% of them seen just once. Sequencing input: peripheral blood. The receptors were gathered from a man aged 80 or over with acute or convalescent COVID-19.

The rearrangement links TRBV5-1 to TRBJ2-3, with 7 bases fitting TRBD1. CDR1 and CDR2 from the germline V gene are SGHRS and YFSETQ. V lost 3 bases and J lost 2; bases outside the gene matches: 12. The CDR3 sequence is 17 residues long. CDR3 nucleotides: TGCGCCAGCAGCTCGACAGGGTCCAGTCTTCACACAGATACGCAGTATTTT. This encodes CASSSTGSSLHTDTQYF. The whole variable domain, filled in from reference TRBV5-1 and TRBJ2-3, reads KAGVTQTPRYLIKTRGQQVTLSCSPISGHRSVSWYQQTPGQGLQFLFEYFSETQRNKGNFPGRFSGRQFSNSRSEMNVSTLELGDSALYLCASSSTGSSLHTDTQYFGPGTRLTVL.

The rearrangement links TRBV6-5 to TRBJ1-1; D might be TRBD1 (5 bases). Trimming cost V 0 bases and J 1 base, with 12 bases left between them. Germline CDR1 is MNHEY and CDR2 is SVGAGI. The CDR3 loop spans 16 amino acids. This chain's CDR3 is CASSYSSRGGNTEAFF. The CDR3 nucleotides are TGTGCCAGCAGTTACTCGAGTAGGGGAGGGAACACTGAAGCTTTCTTT.

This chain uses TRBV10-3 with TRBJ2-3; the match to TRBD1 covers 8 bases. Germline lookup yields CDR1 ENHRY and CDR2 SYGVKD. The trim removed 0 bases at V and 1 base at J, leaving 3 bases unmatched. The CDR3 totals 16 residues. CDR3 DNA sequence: TGTGCCATCAGTGAGTCCCCGGGACAGGGCACAGATACGCAGTATTTT. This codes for CAISESPGQGTDTQYF.

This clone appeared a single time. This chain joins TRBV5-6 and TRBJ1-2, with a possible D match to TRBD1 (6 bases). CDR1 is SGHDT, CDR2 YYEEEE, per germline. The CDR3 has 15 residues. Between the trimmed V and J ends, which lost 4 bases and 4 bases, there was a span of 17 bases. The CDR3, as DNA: TGTGCCAGCAGCCGGACATGGGGGGGCCCCTATGGCTACACCTTC. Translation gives CASSRTWGGPYGYTF.

CDR3 sequence reads: CASSLVSGNQPQHF. CDR3 in DNA: TGTGCCAGCAGCTTAGTCTCCGGCAATCAGCCCCAGCATTTT. V usage is TRBV7-2 and J usage is TRBJ1-5; D not certain. CDR3 length: 14 residues. CDR1 SGHTA and CDR2 FQGNSA come from the germline V gene. V gave up 1 base and J gave up 2 bases, with 6 bases separating them.

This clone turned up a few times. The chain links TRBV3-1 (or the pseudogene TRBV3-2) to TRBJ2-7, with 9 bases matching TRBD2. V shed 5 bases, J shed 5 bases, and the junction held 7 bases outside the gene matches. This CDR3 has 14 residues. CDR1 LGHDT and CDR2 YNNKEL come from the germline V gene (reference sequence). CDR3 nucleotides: TGTGCCAGCAGCAAGTTAGCGGGAGTGAACGAGCAGTACTTC. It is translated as CASSKLAGVNEQYF.

CDR3 DNA sequence: TGTGCCAGCAGTTACGGCGGATTAATCAATGAGCAGTTCTTC. Protein sequence: CASSYGGLINEQFF. The rearrangement joins TRBV6-2 or TRBV6-3 to TRBJ2-1, with D unresolved. This CDR3 region has 14 residues. V lost 2 bases to trimming and J lost 6 bases, with 11 bases between them. CDR1 is MNHEY, CDR2 SVGEGT, per germline.

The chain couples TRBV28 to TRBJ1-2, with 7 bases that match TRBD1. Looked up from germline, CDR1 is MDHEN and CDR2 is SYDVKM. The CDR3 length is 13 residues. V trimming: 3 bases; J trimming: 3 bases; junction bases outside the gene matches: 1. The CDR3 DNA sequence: TGTGCCAGCAGTTTGACAGGGCACTATGGCTACACCTTC. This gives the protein CASSLTGHYGYTF.

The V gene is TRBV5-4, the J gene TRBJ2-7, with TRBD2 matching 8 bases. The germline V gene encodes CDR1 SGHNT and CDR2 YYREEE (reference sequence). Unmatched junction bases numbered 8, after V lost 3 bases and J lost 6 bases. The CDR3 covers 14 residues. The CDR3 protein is CASSSGLESPEQYF. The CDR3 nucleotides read TGTGCCAGCAGCTCGGGACTAGAGAGTCCCGAGCAGTACTTC.

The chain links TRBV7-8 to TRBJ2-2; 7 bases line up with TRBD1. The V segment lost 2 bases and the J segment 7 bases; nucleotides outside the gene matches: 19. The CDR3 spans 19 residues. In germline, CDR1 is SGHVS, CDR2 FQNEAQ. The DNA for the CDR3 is TGTGCCAGCAGCTTAATCCTCGGCCGACGGGACAGAGAGGGCGGGGAGCTGTTTTTT. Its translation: CASSLILGRRDREGGELFF.

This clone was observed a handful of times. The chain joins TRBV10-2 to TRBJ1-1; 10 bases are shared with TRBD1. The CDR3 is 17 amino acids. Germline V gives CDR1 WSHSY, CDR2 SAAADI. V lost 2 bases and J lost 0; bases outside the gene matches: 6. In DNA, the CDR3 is TGCGCCAGCAGTGAGCTGGGACAGGGGACTATGAACACTGAAGCTTTCTTT. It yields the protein CASSELGQGTMNTEAFF.

In DNA form, the CDR3 reads TGTGCCAGCAGTGATAGTACTTGGGACAGTGGAAACACCATATATTTT. Amino acid sequence: CASSDSTWDSGNTIYF. The chain carries TRBV6-1 and TRBJ1-3; TRBD1 matches at 7 bases. Germline values: CDR1 MNHNS, CDR2 SASEGT. V dropped 3 bases and J dropped 3; count of bases not matched to a gene: 8. This CDR3 is 16 amino acids long.

CDR3 residues: CASSGGTSGSPQPRSYNEQFF. CDR3 coding DNA: TGTGCCAGCAGTGGTGGGACTAGCGGGAGTCCCCAACCCAGGTCCTACAATGAGCAGTTCTTC. The chain carries TRBV28 and TRBJ2-1; 14 nucleotides line up with TRBD2. The junction had 16 bases not matched to a gene; V was cut back by 5 bases and J by 1 base. The CDR3 extends over 21 amino acids. The germline gives CDR1 MDHEN, CDR2 SYDVKM.

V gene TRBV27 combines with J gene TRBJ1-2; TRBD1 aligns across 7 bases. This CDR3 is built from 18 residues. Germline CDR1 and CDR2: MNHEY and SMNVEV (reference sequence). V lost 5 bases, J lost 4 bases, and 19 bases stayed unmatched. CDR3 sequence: CASSPGRQGLLRGYGYTF. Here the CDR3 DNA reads TGTGCCAGCAGTCCCGGAAGACAGGGACTCCTCAGGGGCTATGGCTACACCTTC.

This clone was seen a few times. The CDR3 coding sequence is TGTGCCAGCAGTTACTCGACAGGGGCGACTGGAAACACCATATATTTT. Its protein product is CASSYSTGATGNTIYF. The chain carries TRBV6-2 or TRBV6-3 and TRBJ1-3, with 8 bases identical to TRBD1. The J segment lost 2 bases and the V segment lost 0 bases, leaving 3 bases of the junction unmatched. CDR3 length equals 16 residues. Germline V gives CDR1 MNHEY, CDR2 SVGEGT.